The rows below give T cell receptor beta chains drawn from one sample of a study of T cells in Graves' hyperthyroidism and ophthalmopathy. TCRdb passed the multiplex PCR reads through MiXCR, listing each CDR3 protein once. Of about 640,000 distinct CDR3 sequences in the sample, less than 25% are singletons; the top ten hold 34%. Material for sequencing was blood. The receptors were gathered from a young man with Graves' ophthalmopathy. CDR3s include the opening cysteine and the closing phenylalanine or tryptophan. A D gene is named only where the DNA matches it firmly. Size values are once, few and many counts, or a class for expanded clones, and some rows have none.

d_gene: NA
v_gene: TRBV5-4
j_gene: TRBJ2-5
abundance: NA
CDR3nt: TGTGCCAGCAGCTTGTCAACAGGGAAAGAGACCCAGTACTTC
CDR3aa: CASSLSTGKETQYF

d_gene: NA
v_gene: TRBV18
j_gene: TRBJ1-5
abundance: few
CDR3nt: TGTGCCAGCTCACCACTGGGTCTGTACAATCAGCCCCAGCATTTT
CDR3aa: CASSPLGLYNQPQHF

d_gene: NA
v_gene: TRBV15
j_gene: TRBJ2-5
abundance: NA
CDR3nt: TGTGCCACCAGCACGGGGGCCGGCTTGAGGACCCAGTACTTC
CDR3aa: CATSTGAGLRTQYF

d_gene: NA
v_gene: TRBV11-2
j_gene: TRBJ1-1
abundance: many
CDR3nt: TGTGCCAGCAGCTTAGACAGGATTGGCACTGAAGCTTTCTTT
CDR3aa: CASSLDRIGTEAFF

d_gene: NA
v_gene: TRBV20-1
j_gene: TRBJ1-3
abundance: NA
CDR3nt: TGCAGTGCTAGAGATAGGTCCCCTAGCTCTGGAAACACCATATATTTT
CDR3aa: CSARDRSPSSGNTIYF

d_gene: NA
v_gene: TRBV30
j_gene: TRBJ2-1
abundance: NA
CDR3nt: TGTGCCTGGAGGAGGTCCCCAAAAGGCTCTCTTGAGCAGTTCTTC
CDR3aa: CAWRRSPKGSLEQFF

d_gene: TRBD1
v_gene: TRBV2
j_gene: TRBJ1-5
abundance: few
CDR3nt: TGTGCCAGCGGACCAGGGGGCCGGGGTCAGCCCCAGCATTTT
CDR3aa: CASGPGGRGQPQHF

d_gene: NA
v_gene: TRBV2
j_gene: TRBJ2-7
abundance: many
CDR3nt: TGTGCCAGCACCTACGAAAAAGGGGACACCAAAACCTACGAGCAGTACTTC
CDR3aa: CASTYEKGDTKTYEQYF

d_gene: NA
v_gene: TRBV11-2
j_gene: TRBJ1-2
abundance: NA
CDR3nt: TGTGCCAGCAGCTTAGTGGACCCTTCTTATGGCTACACCTTC
CDR3aa: CASSLVDPSYGYTF

d_gene: TRBD2
v_gene: TRBV30
j_gene: TRBJ2-1
abundance: NA
CDR3nt: TGTGCCTGGAGTGTAGGCTTTAGCGGGAGTCGCGGAGTAAATGAGCAGTTCTTC
CDR3aa: CAWSVGFSGSRGVNEQFF

d_gene: NA
v_gene: TRBV6-9
j_gene: TRBJ2-5
abundance: few
CDR3nt: TGTGCCAGCAGTTACGGGCAAGAGACCCAGTACTTC
CDR3aa: CASSYGQETQYF

d_gene: TRBD2
v_gene: TRBV15
j_gene: TRBJ2-7
abundance: few
CDR3nt: TGTGCCACCGGGACTAGCGGGACCTACGAGCAGTACTTC
CDR3aa: CATGTSGTYEQYF

d_gene: NA
v_gene: TRBV30
j_gene: TRBJ2-7
abundance: few
CDR3nt: TGTGCCTGGAGTGTATCGGTCGAGCAGTACTTC
CDR3aa: CAWSVSVEQYF

d_gene: NA
v_gene: TRBV27
j_gene: TRBJ1-1
abundance: many
CDR3nt: TGTGCCAGCAGTTCCCTCCGGGACGGAGCTTTCTTT
CDR3aa: CASSSLRDGAFF

d_gene: TRBD1
v_gene: TRBV6-1
j_gene: TRBJ2-7
abundance: NA
CDR3nt: TGTGCCAGCAACCCGACAGGGATCGGCGAGCAGTACTTC
CDR3aa: CASNPTGIGEQYF

d_gene: NA
v_gene: TRBV20-1
j_gene: TRBJ1-2
abundance: NA
CDR3nt: TGCAGTGCGCCTAGTACGTGGGGTACTTATGGCTACACCTTC
CDR3aa: CSAPSTWGTYGYTF

d_gene: NA
v_gene: TRBV6-1
j_gene: TRBJ1-2
abundance: few
CDR3nt: TGTGCCACCCTGAAGCCGGGACGGAACTATGGCTACACCTTC
CDR3aa: CATLKPGRNYGYTF

d_gene: TRBD2
v_gene: TRBV7-3
j_gene: TRBJ2-3
abundance: NA
CDR3nt: TGTGCCAGCAGCGGATGGACTAGCCTTGGCACAGATACGCAGTATTTT
CDR3aa: CASSGWTSLGTDTQYF

d_gene: NA
v_gene: TRBV2
j_gene: TRBJ2-7
abundance: many
CDR3nt: TGTGCCAGCAGTGCGGACTACTCCTACGAGCAGTACTTC
CDR3aa: CASSADYSYEQYF

d_gene: NA
v_gene: TRBV29-1
j_gene: TRBJ1-2
abundance: few
CDR3nt: TGCAGCGTAGGTTCCGGGACAAGATATGGCTACACCTTC
CDR3aa: CSVGSGTRYGYTF

d_gene: NA
v_gene: TRBV2
j_gene: TRBJ2-6
abundance: NA
CDR3nt: TGTGCCAGCATGGTTGGGGCCAACGTCCTGACTTTC
CDR3aa: CASMVGANVLTF

d_gene: NA
v_gene: TRBV6-1
j_gene: TRBJ2-7
abundance: NA
CDR3nt: TGTGCCACCACCCGCGACGGTTACGAGCAGTACTTC
CDR3aa: CATTRDGYEQYF